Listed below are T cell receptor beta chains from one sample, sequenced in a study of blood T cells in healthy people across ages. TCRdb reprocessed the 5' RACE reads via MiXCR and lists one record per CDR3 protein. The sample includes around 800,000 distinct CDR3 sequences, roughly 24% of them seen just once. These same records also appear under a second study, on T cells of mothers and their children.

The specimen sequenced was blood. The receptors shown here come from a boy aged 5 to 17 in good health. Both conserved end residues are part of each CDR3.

cdr3_aa: CASSPQGAQETQYF
j_call: TRBJ2-5
v_call: TRBV7-3

cdr3_aa: CASSLVWAENTGELFF
j_call: TRBJ2-2
v_call: TRBV12-3/TRBV12-4

cdr3_aa: CASSSARGRRGEQYF
j_call: TRBJ2-7
v_call: TRBV7-9

cdr3_aa: CASSSRTGVDEQYF
j_call: TRBJ2-7
v_call: TRBV7-6

cdr3_aa: CASSQWEGQETQYF
j_call: TRBJ2-5
v_call: TRBV7-8

cdr3_aa: CASSLRPGQLNEKLFF
j_call: TRBJ1-4
v_call: TRBV5-4

cdr3_aa: CASRTSGTLQETQYF
j_call: TRBJ2-5
v_call: TRBV27

cdr3_aa: CASSLGTLLNTEAFF
j_call: TRBJ1-1
v_call: TRBV5-1

cdr3_aa: CATSGRGVENEQFF
j_call: TRBJ2-1
v_call: TRBV24-1

cdr3_aa: CSARGSNYGYTF
j_call: TRBJ1-2
v_call: TRBV20-1

cdr3_aa: CSALIGSYGYTF
j_call: TRBJ1-2
v_call: TRBV20-1

cdr3_aa: CARRHFPVSYEQYF
j_call: -
v_call: TRBV4-1

cdr3_aa: CASSKVVRVLWGTGELFF
j_call: TRBJ2-2
v_call: TRBV21-1

cdr3_aa: CASSLVGDRDDEQYF
j_call: TRBJ2-7
v_call: TRBV3-1

cdr3_aa: CASSQARSSYEQYF
j_call: TRBJ2-7
v_call: TRBV3-1

cdr3_aa: CASSLLAATDTQYF
j_call: TRBJ2-3
v_call: TRBV5-1

cdr3_aa: CASSSDRGRGTGELFF
j_call: TRBJ2-2
v_call: TRBV5-4

cdr3_aa: CASSPRTSGGDSYEQYF
j_call: TRBJ2-7
v_call: TRBV9

cdr3_aa: CASSSGAYEQFF
j_call: TRBJ2-1
v_call: TRBV6-6

cdr3_aa: CASSLHAGGDGTDTQYF
j_call: TRBJ2-3
v_call: TRBV7-6

cdr3_aa: CSAIREDYGYTF
j_call: TRBJ1-2
v_call: TRBV20-1

cdr3_aa: CATSEAGSGGKYEQYF
j_call: TRBJ2-7
v_call: TRBV24-1

cdr3_aa: CASRDSYTGELFF
j_call: TRBJ2-2
v_call: TRBV6-1

cdr3_aa: CASRPGQGGVGGYTF
j_call: TRBJ1-2
v_call: TRBV2

cdr3_aa: CASSALEGAGGQPQHF
j_call: TRBJ1-5
v_call: TRBV21-1

cdr3_aa: CASSLGRGTTTDTQYF
j_call: TRBJ2-3
v_call: TRBV5-1

cdr3_aa: CASGPGGGSGTEAFF
j_call: TRBJ1-1
v_call: TRBV10-2

cdr3_aa: CSASPRTSGGYEQYF
j_call: TRBJ2-7
v_call: TRBV20-1

cdr3_aa: CASSFYGLQETQYF
j_call: TRBJ2-5
v_call: TRBV5-5

cdr3_aa: CTSSLSKYEQYF
j_call: TRBJ2-7
v_call: TRBV28

cdr3_aa: CASSRGLAGDRDTGELFF
j_call: TRBJ2-2
v_call: TRBV6-1

cdr3_aa: CASSFGVLTDTQYF
j_call: TRBJ2-3
v_call: TRBV28

cdr3_aa: CATSDSGTGQETQYF
j_call: TRBJ2-5
v_call: TRBV24-1

cdr3_aa: CASSLILQHNEQFF
j_call: -
v_call: TRBV7-2

cdr3_aa: CASSAGGDEQFF
j_call: -
v_call: TRBV10-1

cdr3_aa: CATSPKGGLAEAFF
j_call: TRBJ1-1
v_call: TRBV15

cdr3_aa: CASAPPFIAGGLQNIQYF
j_call: TRBJ2-4
v_call: TRBV5-1

cdr3_aa: CASSEASSGQGTQHF
j_call: TRBJ2-5
v_call: TRBV7-2

cdr3_aa: CASSLSSGGHEQFF
j_call: TRBJ2-1
v_call: TRBV27

cdr3_aa: CSAPEISGETQYF
j_call: TRBJ2-5
v_call: TRBV20-1

cdr3_aa: CASSPTGAGETQYF
j_call: TRBJ2-5
v_call: TRBV7-3

cdr3_aa: CASSPGTSGVGTYNEQFF
j_call: TRBJ2-1
v_call: TRBV5-1

cdr3_aa: CASRTGTVGEQYF
j_call: TRBJ2-7
v_call: TRBV28

cdr3_aa: CASSYSSERGGRSTDTQYF
j_call: TRBJ2-3
v_call: TRBV6-5

cdr3_aa: CASSPGQGQNSPLHF
j_call: TRBJ1-6
v_call: TRBV18